This TCR beta chain was identified in a study of blood T cell repertoires in COVID-19. Across the whole study: COVID-19 samples, acute and convalescent, were from the United States, Italy and Spain.

The V and J ends lost 6 bases and 4 bases, in that order; junction bases with no gene match: 5. Germline assignment: CDR1 MDHEN and CDR2 SYDVKM. This CDR3 is 14 amino acids long. This clone was seen a single time. Seattle's cohort entered during active infection and was followed longitudinally. In the authors' methods: By means of reference gene primer amplification, nucleated cell counts were estimated. TCRdb's copy holds only in-frame clones and misses some; the assay was immunoSEQ multiplex PCR. V and J calls plus clone size are reproduced from that table; the DNA served to infer D and trimming. The sample holds 150,000 or so clones, 92% seen once.

The specimen sequenced was peripheral blood. V gene TRBV28 combines with J gene TRBJ2-5; 10 bases are shared with TRBD2. This sequence originates from a man aged 25-45 years with COVID-19, enrolled during active disease. The CDR3: CASRNSGRIETQYF. CDR3 DNA sequence: TGTGCCAGCAGGAATAGCGGGAGGATAGAGACCCAGTACTTC. The whole variable domain, filled in from reference TRBV28 and TRBJ2-5, reads DVKVTQSSRYLVKRTGEKVFLECVQDMDHENMFWYRQDPGLGLRLIYFSYDVKMKEKGDIPEGYSVSREKKERFSLILESASTNQTSMYLCASRNSGRIETQYFGPGTRLLVL.